Listed here are 30 T cell receptor beta chains from one sample, sequenced in a study of T cell changes during pregnancy in multiple sclerosis. Some clones are missing from TCRdb's copy, which holds only in-frame ones; the method was immunoSEQ multiplex PCR. The sample includes about 49,000 clones, 92% of them seen just once. The specimen comprised CD4+ T cells from peripheral blood mononuclear cells, sampled in the second trimester of pregnancy. The receptors derive from a female donor in good health, enrolled as a control in a pregnancy study.

V gene TRBV11-1 combines with J gene TRBJ1-3; D not resolved. The CDR3 runs 12 residues. Germline CDR1 and CDR2: SGHAT and FQDESV (reference sequence). V was cut by 8 bases and J by 1 base, with 6 bases left in between. The CDR3 DNA reads TGTGCCAGCGGAGGGTCTGGAAACACCATATATTTT. Encoded protein: CASGGSGNTIYF.

The genes are TRBV5-4 and TRBJ1-2, with TRBD1 matching 8 bases. This CDR3 is 15 amino acids long. The ends lost 5 bases at V and 4 bases at J; junction bases unmatched: 10. Per germline, CDR1 SGHNT and CDR2 YYREEE (reference sequence). This CDR3 reads CASSSTGVASYGYTF. CDR3 nucleotide sequence: TGTGCCAGCAGTTCGACAGGGGTGGCGAGCTATGGCTACACCTTC.

This clone appeared a single time. This chain links TRBV7-2 with TRBJ2-1, with TRBD2 matching over 13 bases. CDR1 and CDR2 (germline): SGHTA, FQGNSA. Losses at the gene ends were 5 bases for V and 0 bases for J; bases not matched to a gene: 4. The CDR3 is 17 amino acids. As DNA, the CDR3 is TGTGCCAGCAGCCAAACTAGCGGGGGGGTCTCCTACAATGAGCAGTTCTTC. Residues: CASSQTSGGVSYNEQFF.

V usage is TRBV5-1 and J usage is TRBJ2-1; 9 bases map to TRBD1. Germline assignment: CDR1 SGHRS and CDR2 YFSETQ. J was trimmed by 3 bases and V by 4 bases; bases with no gene match: 2. This CDR3 is 14 amino acids long. The CDR3, as DNA: TGCGCCAGCAGCACGGGACAGGGCTACAATGAGCAGTTCTTC. Translating it yields CASSTGQGYNEQFF.

The chain carries TRBV9 and TRBJ1-6, with 10 positions matching TRBD1. CDR3 length: 17 amino acids. With 3 bases clipped from V and 8 bases from J, the junction kept 11 bases outside the gene matches. Germline V gene data show CDR1 as SGDLS and CDR2 as YYNGEE. CDR3 nucleotides: TGTGCCAGCAGCGCGAACTTCCCGGGACAGGGGCATTCACCCCTCCACTTT. Encoded protein: CASSANFPGQGHSPLHF.

This clone was counted once. The chain joins TRBV11-3 to TRBJ1-1; D gene uncertain. The CDR3 length is 14 residues. Per germline, CDR1 SGHNT and CDR2 YENEEA. V was pared by 3 bases and J by 0 bases, with 8 bases between. The CDR3 coding sequence is TGTGCCAGCAGCTTCCGCGGGATGAACACTGAAGCTTTCTTT. Its translation: CASSFRGMNTEAFF.

The J gene is TRBJ1-4, the V gene TRBV7-9; 9 bases map to TRBD1. After removal of 5 bases from V and 5 bases from J, the junction contained 6 bases not matched to a gene. This CDR3 has 15 residues. Germline-derived CDR1 and CDR2 are SEHNR and FQNEAQ (reference sequence). CDR3 nucleotides: TGTGCCAGCAGCCCCGCGGGGACAGGGAATGAAAAACTGTTTTTT. This codes for CASSPAGTGNEKLFF.

The table lists this clone with a count of one. V is TRBV7-3 and J is TRBJ2-3; D is possibly TRBD1 (6 bases). CDR3 size: 16 residues. Germline values: CDR1 SGHTA, CDR2 FQGTGA. The V end was cut by 2 bases, the J end by 0 bases, with 12 bases between. The CDR3: CASSLFGTLSTDTQYF. The CDR3 DNA is TGTGCCAGCAGCTTATTCGGGACACTTAGCACAGATACGCAGTATTTT.

This chain uses TRBV19 with TRBJ1-1; no clear D. Germline assignment: CDR1 LNHDA and CDR2 SQIVND (reference sequence). This CDR3 comprises 13 residues. The V gene lost 3 bases and the J gene lost 0 bases, with 5 bases spanning the gap. CDR3 sequence (DNA): TGTGCCAGTAGTATTACGGTGAACACTGAAGCTTTCTTT. Translating gives CASSITVNTEAFF.

Remarks on this clone: Sequence at one end of the junction differs from germline and may be a read error. The chain recombines TRBV15 with TRBJ2-5, with D perhaps TRBD1 (7 bases). Germline V CDR1 and CDR2: LNHNV, YYDKDF (reference sequence). The CDR3 sequence is 16 residues long. The chain's CDR3 is CATSSTGDLYQETQHF. CDR3 DNA: TGTGCCACCAGCAGTACAGGGGACTTGTACCAAGAGACCCAGCACTTC.

The V and J genes are TRBV9 and TRBJ2-5; possible D gene TRBD1, 5 bases. The CDR3 covers 14 residues. The V gene lost 0 bases and the J gene lost 4 bases, with 10 bases spanning the gap. Germline CDR1 reads SGDLS; CDR2 reads YYNGEE. Written as DNA, the CDR3 is TGTGCCAGCAGCGTAGAGCCCAGGGCAGAGACCCAGTACTTC. It specifies CASSVEPRAETQYF.

This chain uses TRBV7-3 with TRBJ2-3, with 12 nucleotides matching TRBD2. This CDR3 contains 15 residues. The junction had 6 bases not matched to a gene; V was cut back by 6 bases and J by 5 bases. Germline V gene lookup returns CDR1 SGHTA and CDR2 FQGTGA. For the CDR3, the DNA is TGTGCCAGCAGTCTAGCGGGGGGGGAGGTAGATACGCAGTATTTT. Its translation: CASSLAGGEVDTQYF.

CDR3 DNA: TGCAGTGCTTACAGGGACTACGAGCAGTACTTC. It translates to CSAYRDYEQYF. The V gene is TRBV20-1, the J gene TRBJ2-7, with a tentative D call TRBD1 (6 bases). V was trimmed by 5 bases and J by 3 bases, leaving 8 bases between them. Germline V gene lookup returns CDR1 DFQATT and CDR2 SNEGSKA (reference sequence). This CDR3 region has 11 residues.

Written as DNA, the CDR3 is TGTGCCAGTAGTATATTACCCGGGAAGAACACTGAAGCTTTCTTT. Translating gives CASSILPGKNTEAFF. This sequence joins TRBV19 and TRBJ1-1; D remains unclear. The CDR3 spans 15 residues. The germline V gene encodes CDR1 LNHDA and CDR2 SQIVND (reference sequence). V lost 2 bases and J 1 base, leaving 11 bases between the germline ends.

The chain employs TRBV7-8 and TRBJ1-4; 7 bases are a match to TRBD1. The CDR3 sequence is 15 residues long. The germline V gene has CDR1 SGHVS and CDR2 FQNEAQ. Losses at the gene ends were 6 bases for V and 13 bases for J; bases not matched to a gene: 17. The CDR3 coding sequence is TGTGCCAGCAGACTTGACAGGGCCCTAGGTGGGCGACTGTTTTTT. This codes for CASRLDRALGGRLFF.

V is TRBV28 and J is TRBJ2-5; D perhaps matches TRBD1 (6 bases). Trimming removed 3 bases at V and 2 bases at J, with 13 bases between. Germline values: CDR1 MDHEN, CDR2 SYDVKM. This CDR3 spans 15 amino acids. The CDR3 region is CASSFLRGPQETQYF. In DNA form, the CDR3 reads TGTGCCAGCAGTTTCCTCAGGGGCCCTCAAGAGACCCAGTACTTC.

The chain is built from TRBV29-1 and TRBJ1-1; D is unclear. The V gene lost 7 bases and the J gene lost 1 base, with 10 bases spanning the gap. The CDR3 covers 12 residues. From germline, CDR1 is SQVTM and CDR2 ANQGSEA. Here the CDR3 DNA reads TGCAGCGCCGACTTTGAGAACACTGAAGCTTTCTTT. It codes for CSADFENTEAFF.

This sequence joins TRBV11-2 and TRBJ1-1; D is undetermined. The CDR3 length is 14 residues. Germline CDR1 is SGHAT and CDR2 is FQNNGV. Between the trimmed V and J ends, which lost 0 bases and 3 bases, there was a span of 8 bases. CDR3 DNA sequence: TGTGCCAGCAGCTTAGATCGGAGGTACACTGAAGCTTTCTTT. This sequence encodes CASSLDRRYTEAFF. The variable domain in full, with the rest retrieved from reference TRBV11-2 and TRBJ1-1, is EAGVAQSPRYKIIEKRQSVAFWCNPISGHATLYWYQQILGQGPKLLIQFQNNGVVDDSQLPKDRFSAERLKGVDSTLKIQPAKLEDSAVYLCASSLDRRYTEAFFGQGTRLTVV.

The chain recombines TRBV5-1 with TRBJ2-5; 7 nucleotides align to TRBD1. Germline values: CDR1 SGHRS, CDR2 YFSETQ. Unmatched junction bases numbered 7, after V lost 4 bases and J lost 4 bases. The CDR3 covers 14 residues. CDR3 region: CASSPGQSGETQYF. The DNA of the CDR3 is TGCGCCAGCAGCCCGGGACAGTCGGGAGAGACCCAGTACTTC.

The rearrangement uses TRBV4-1 and TRBJ1-1; 8 positions agree with TRBD1. This CDR3 has 17 amino acids. Germline V gene lookup returns CDR1 MGHRA and CDR2 YSYEKL. The ends lost 2 bases at V and 2 bases at J; junction bases unmatched: 10. CDR3 nucleotide sequence: TGCGCCAGCAGCCAAATGCCGGACAGGGCCCGAAACACTGAAGCTTTCTTT. Translated, it gives CASSQMPDRARNTEAFF.

The V and J genes are TRBV5-6 and TRBJ2-1, with 7 bases fitting TRBD2. The CDR3 consists of 17 residues. The trim removed 2 bases at V and 2 bases at J, leaving 10 bases unmatched. The germline gives CDR1 SGHDT, CDR2 YYEEEE. The CDR3 DNA sequence: TGTGCCAGCAGCTTAACCCTGGCGGGGGTCCCCTACAATGAGCAGTTCTTC. Translating it yields CASSLTLAGVPYNEQFF.

The chain couples TRBV19 to TRBJ1-3; D remains unclear. With 5 bases removed from V and 8 bases from J, the gap between germline ends came to 10 bases. Germline V gene sequence: CDR1 LNHDA, CDR2 SQIVND (reference sequence). This CDR3 is 12 amino acids long. The CDR3: CASSSSRDTIYF. The CDR3 nucleotides read TGTGCCAGTAGTTCCTCACGGGACACCATATATTTT.

The count of this clone is one. The chain is built from TRBV5-4 and TRBJ1-1, with TRBD1 matching 11 bases. With V trimmed by 4 bases and J by 11 bases, 13 bases remained unmatched. The CDR3 contains 15 residues. Germline V CDR1 and CDR2: SGHNT, YYREEE (reference sequence). The CDR3 DNA sequence: TGTGCCAGCAGCGAAAAGGGGACAGGGGGACTTGAGGCTTTCTTT. Protein product: CASSEKGTGGLEAFF.

V gene TRBV30 combines with J gene TRBJ1-1, with D uncertain. The CDR3 is 14 amino acids. Between the trimmed V and J ends, which lost 5 bases and 4 bases, there was a span of 17 bases. Germline V gene data show CDR1 as GTSNPN and CDR2 as SVGIG (reference sequence). For the CDR3, the DNA is TGTGCCTGGGGAGTAAGAGCTTCGAGCACTGAAGCTTTCTTT. Translation: CAWGVRASSTEAFF.

The chain is built from TRBV5-6 and TRBJ2-3; TRBD2 matches 7 bases. Germline V gene lookup returns CDR1 SGHDT and CDR2 YYEEEE. Trimming at V came to 9 bases and at J to 4 bases, leaving 14 bases not matched to a gene. The CDR3 is made up of 15 amino acids. The CDR3 bases are TGTGCCACGTCCGTTGGGGGGGGGACGGCAGATACGCAGTATTTT. This gives the protein CATSVGGGTADTQYF.

The rearrangement links TRBV15 to TRBJ2-5; TRBD1 agrees at 10 bases. CDR1 LNHNV and CDR2 YYDKDF come from the germline V gene (reference sequence). V dropped 2 bases and J dropped 8; count of bases not matched to a gene: 8. This CDR3 is built from 15 residues. CDR3 nucleotides: TGTGCCACCAGCAGATTAAGACAGGGGGCGAACACCCAGTACTTC. Translated, it gives CATSRLRQGANTQYF.

The table lists this clone with a few counts. The V gene is TRBV5-4, the J gene TRBJ1-2, with a possible D match to TRBD1 (6 bases). CDR1 SGHNT and CDR2 YYREEE come from the germline V gene (reference sequence). V lost 0 bases to trimming and J lost 7 bases, with 10 bases between them. The CDR3 is 13 residues long. For the CDR3, the DNA is TGTGCCAGCAGCTTGGCCTTAGGGGGTGGCTACACCTTC. Translating it yields CASSLALGGGYTF.

This clone was recorded only once. The rearrangement joins TRBV27 to TRBJ1-2, with 9 positions matching TRBD1. The V and J ends lost 6 bases and 5 bases, in that order; junction bases with no gene match: 1. Per the germline V gene, CDR1 is MNHEY and CDR2 is SMNVEV (reference sequence). The CDR3 spans 12 residues. CDR3 residues: CASSGQGYGYTF. CDR3 DNA: TGTGCCAGCAGCGGACAGGGGTATGGCTACACCTTC.

With regard to this clone: The same CDR3 also results from other DNA sequences found in this sample. The chain uses TRBV30 and TRBJ1-6; the match to TRBD1 covers 7 bases. J lost 4 bases, V lost 3 bases, and 3 bases had no gene match. The germline CDR1 and CDR2 sequences are GTSNPN and SVGIG (reference sequence). The CDR3 is 14 amino acids. CDR3 protein: CAWSAGQYNSPLHF. CDR3 in DNA: TGTGCCTGGAGCGCGGGACAGTATAATTCACCCCTCCACTTT.

The chain is built from TRBV29-1 and TRBJ1-1; 7 nucleotides agree with TRBD1. This CDR3 region has 19 residues. The V gene's germline CDR1 is SQVTM and CDR2 ANQGSEA. With 4 bases clipped from V and 1 base from J, the junction kept 21 bases outside the gene matches. CDR3 nucleotides: TGCAGCGTTGGAGGAAGGGGGCTCTGGGGCATGGGTAGGAACACTGAAGCTTTCTTT. Translating gives CSVGGRGLWGMGRNTEAFF.